The 21 T cell receptor beta chains in this list originate from one sample, sequenced in a study of blood T cell repertoires in COVID-19. TCRdb's copy holds only in-frame clones and misses some; the assay was immunoSEQ multiplex PCR. Here the sample spans 80,000 or so clones, 88% being singletons. The sample taken for sequencing was peripheral blood. The receptors were gathered from a human donor in a cohort sampled during active COVID-19.

The chain joins TRBV7-9 to TRBJ2-3; a possible D gene is TRBD2 (6 bases). V gave up 4 bases and J gave up 2 bases, with 19 bases separating them. The CDR3 is made up of 17 amino acids. Germline V CDR1 and CDR2: SEHNR, FQNEAQ (reference sequence). CDR3 bases: TGTGCCAGCAGCTCCCTCTTGATAGCGGAGAACACAGATACGCAGTATTTT. It translates to CASSSLLIAENTDTQYF.

The gene calls are TRBV10-3 and TRBJ2-1; 8 positions agree with TRBD2. There are 15 residues in the CDR3. V lost 4 bases, J lost 3 bases, and 5 bases stayed unmatched. Looked up from germline, CDR1 is ENHRY and CDR2 is SYGVKD. CDR3 DNA: TGTGCCATCAGTGTCCCGGGACTAGTCTACAATGAGCAGTTCTTC. Translated, it gives CAISVPGLVYNEQFF.

The chain is built from TRBV10-3 and TRBJ2-3; 7 nucleotides match TRBD2. Per germline, CDR1 ENHRY and CDR2 SYGVKD. V was clipped by 2 bases and J by 4 bases; unmatched bases: 15. The CDR3 runs 18 residues. CDR3 DNA: TGTGCCATCAGTGAGCCCACCCGACTAGCCATAAAGGCAGATACGCAGTATTTT. Translated: CAISEPTRLAIKADTQYF.

This clone was recorded once. CDR3 DNA: TGTGCCAGTAGTTCAGGATCCTGGAACACTGAAGCTTTCTTT. Amino acid sequence: CASSSGSWNTEAFF. The V call is TRBV19, the J call TRBJ1-1; D gene ambiguous. Trimming shortened V by 5 bases and J by 1 base, and 11 bases separated the two germline ends. Germline CDR1 reads LNHDA; CDR2 reads SQIVND (reference sequence). The CDR3 runs to 14 residues.

The rearrangement uses TRBV28 and TRBJ2-1; 7 bases fit TRBD2. Germline assignment: CDR1 MDHEN and CDR2 SYDVKM. This CDR3 has 18 residues. V lost 2 bases and J lost 2; bases outside the gene matches: 12. The CDR3 region has the DNA TGTGCCAGCAGTTTAGTTTCGGGAGGCCACACCCCCTACAATGAGCAGTTCTTC. This translates into CASSLVSGGHTPYNEQFF.

The chain couples TRBV6-1 to TRBJ1-1, with 7 positions matching TRBD1. The CDR3 consists of 16 residues. After removal of 0 bases from V and 6 bases from J, the junction contained 10 bases not matched to a gene. The germline V gene has CDR1 MNHNS and CDR2 SASEGT. Here the CDR3 reads CASSEAGPRGSAEAFF. The CDR3 DNA sequence: TGTGCCAGCAGTGAAGCCGGGCCCAGGGGGAGCGCTGAAGCTTTCTTT.

Details on this clone: This specimen includes other DNA sequences encoding the same CDR3. The rearrangement joins TRBV5-1 to TRBJ2-7, with 10 bases fitting TRBD2. CDR1 is SGHRS and CDR2 is YFSETQ in the germline V gene. CDR3 size: 15 residues. V lost 5 bases, J lost 7 bases, and 12 bases stayed unmatched. The CDR3 DNA is TGCGCCAGCAGTCTCAGTAGCGGGAGGAAATCGGAGCAGTACTTC. Encoded protein: CASSLSSGRKSEQYF.

The chain links TRBV18 to TRBJ1-3, with 8 bases lining up with TRBD1. The CDR3 totals 15 residues. The ends lost 6 bases at V and 0 bases at J; junction bases unmatched: 4. The germline V gene has CDR1 KGHSH and CDR2 LQKENI. The CDR3 spells CASSEGTGSGNTIYF. The CDR3 DNA is TGTGCCAGCTCGGAGGGGACAGGCTCTGGAAACACCATATATTTT. Based on the CDR3 plus reference TRBV18 and TRBJ1-3, the full variable domain is NAGVMQNPRHLVRRRGQEARLRCSPMKGHSHVYWYRQLPEEGLKFMVYLQKENIIDESGMPKERFSAEFPKEGPSILRIQQVVRGDSAAYFCASSEGTGSGNTIYFGEGSWLTVV.

The chain links TRBV19 to TRBJ2-7; D is uncertain. The CDR3 totals 13 residues. Trimming left V 5 bases short and J 10 bases short, with 18 bases between. Germline CDR1 reads LNHDA; CDR2 reads SQIVND (reference sequence). This CDR3 reads CASSSQRLRGQYF. The CDR3 DNA follows: TGTGCCAGTAGTTCCCAAAGACTCAGAGGACAGTACTTC.

Regarding this clone: One end of the junction varies from germline; a read error may be responsible. The chain links TRBV6-5 to TRBJ2-1; TRBD1 aligns across 8 bases. Germline CDR1 and CDR2: MNHEY and SVGAGI. CDR3 length: 11 amino acids. The CDR3 nucleotides read TGTGCCAGCAGTTTTTCAGGACAGGGCGTCTTC. Translating gives CASSFSGQGVF.

This rearrangement joins TRBV5-1 to TRBJ2-7; 7 bases match TRBD2. J gave up 2 bases and V 0 bases, and 2 bases lay outside the gene matches. The CDR3 contains 14 residues. The V gene's germline CDR1 is SGHRS and CDR2 YFSETQ. CDR3 in DNA: TGCGCCAGCAGCTTGGCCGGGGGGACCTACGAGCAGTACTTC. As protein: CASSLAGGTYEQYF.

The V call is TRBV6-5, the J call TRBJ1-5, with 9 bases that match TRBD1. The V gene's germline CDR1 is MNHEY and CDR2 SVGAGI. V shed 5 bases and J 5 bases; nucleotides not matched to a gene: 1. CDR3 length: 13 amino acids. CDR3 bases: TGTGCCAGCAGTCGGGACAGGGATCAGCCCCAGCATTTT. Translated: CASSRDRDQPQHF.

The chain couples TRBV12-3 or TRBV12-4 to TRBJ2-1, with a tentative D call TRBD2 (6 bases). CDR3 length equals 13 residues. Trimming left V 3 bases short and J 10 bases short, with 13 bases between. CDR3 sequence reads: CASSFGAGKEQFF. The CDR3 nucleotides read TGTGCCAGCAGTTTTGGGGCGGGGAAAGAGCAGTTCTTC.

This sequence joins TRBV10-3 and TRBJ1-5, with a tentative D call TRBD1 (5 bases). The germline gives CDR1 ENHRY, CDR2 SYGVKD. Trimming stripped 3 bases from V and 0 bases from J, with 18 bases between. CDR3 length: 18 residues. CDR3 residues: CAISDRVQPPFSNQPQHF. DNA of the CDR3: TGTGCCATCAGTGACAGGGTCCAACCTCCGTTTAGCAATCAGCCCCAGCATTTT.

The chain is built from TRBV27 and TRBJ1-2, with 9 positions matching TRBD1. The CDR3 runs to 14 residues. Germline CDR1 is MNHEY and CDR2 is SMNVEV (reference sequence). The V gene end was trimmed by 5 bases and the J gene end by 5 bases; junction bases not matched to a gene: 6. The DNA for the CDR3 is TGTGCCAGCAGTCCTAGACAGGGGGATTATGGCTACACCTTC. Translating it yields CASSPRQGDYGYTF.

The chain is built from TRBV18 and TRBJ1-1; 9 bases are a match to TRBD1. The V gene end was trimmed by 3 bases and the J gene end by 6 bases; junction bases not matched to a gene: 8. Germline CDR1 reads KGHSH; CDR2 reads LQKENI. The CDR3 totals 15 residues. The CDR3 spells CASSPSGTGLSEAFF. The DNA of the CDR3 is TGTGCCAGCTCACCTTCAGGGACAGGGCTCTCTGAAGCTTTCTTT. Together with reference TRBV18 and TRBJ1-1, the CDR3 gives the full variable domain: NAGVMQNPRHLVRRRGQEARLRCSPMKGHSHVYWYRQLPEEGLKFMVYLQKENIIDESGMPKERFSAEFPKEGPSILRIQQVVRGDSAAYFCASSPSGTGLSEAFFGQGTRLTVV.

This clone has just one count. The chain carries TRBV5-1 and TRBJ2-2; D is perhaps TRBD1 (6 bases). CDR3 length equals 18 residues. V dropped 4 bases and J dropped 0 bases, with 19 bases sitting between them. Per the germline V gene, CDR1 is SGHRS and CDR2 is YFSETQ. CDR3 loop: CASSQDPQGPTNTGELFF. For the CDR3, the DNA is TGCGCCAGCAGCCAGGACCCTCAGGGGCCTACGAACACCGGGGAGCTGTTTTTT. The whole variable domain, remainder taken from reference TRBV5-1 and TRBJ2-2, is KAGVTQTPRYLIKTRGQQVTLSCSPISGHRSVSWYQQTPGQGLQFLFEYFSETQRNKGNFPGRFSGRQFSNSRSEMNVSTLELGDSALYLCASSQDPQGPTNTGELFFGEGSRLTVL.

The chain joins TRBV7-2 to TRBJ2-7; the D is unclear. The germline CDR1 and CDR2 sequences are SGHTA and FQGNSA. The CDR3 contains 15 residues. V was cut by 0 bases and J by 0 bases, with 9 bases left in between. CDR3 DNA sequence: TGTGCCAGCAGCTTAGCGCCGGGTAGCTCCTACGAGCAGTACTTC. Protein sequence: CASSLAPGSSYEQYF.

J is TRBJ2-7 and V is TRBV4-1; no clear D. The CDR3 runs 15 residues. Deletions cut 0 bases from V and 1 base from J, with 10 bases between. Germline CDR1 is MGHRA and CDR2 is YSYEKL. The CDR3 reads CASSQEQLLSYEQYF. CDR3 nucleotide sequence: TGCGCCAGCAGCCAAGAGCAACTACTATCCTACGAGCAGTACTTC.

V usage is TRBV19 and J usage is TRBJ1-2, with 8 bases fitting TRBD1. The germline V gene has CDR1 LNHDA and CDR2 SQIVND (reference sequence). Trimming at V came to 6 bases and at J to 8 bases, leaving 5 bases not matched to a gene. The CDR3 extends over 12 amino acids. This CDR3 is CASRGTGEGYTF. The CDR3 coding sequence is TGTGCCAGTAGGGGGACAGGTGAAGGCTACACCTTC.

This clone was recorded only once. The chain recombines TRBV19 with TRBJ2-3; D might be TRBD2 (5 bases). The CDR3 totals 16 residues. V was trimmed by 5 bases and J by 3 bases, leaving 18 bases between them. Germline V gives CDR1 LNHDA, CDR2 SQIVND (reference sequence). The CDR3 protein is CASSALLQSGTDTQYF. The CDR3, as DNA: TGTGCCAGTAGTGCCTTGCTCCAATCGGGGACAGATACGCAGTATTTT.